The 10 T cell receptor beta chains below come from one sample, sequenced in a study of T-cell reconstitution after alpha-beta-depleted transplantation in children. Unique molecular identifiers were used to barcode this TCRbeta library. TCRdb re-called the PCR reads with MiXCR, one entry per CDR3 protein. The sample includes roughly 200,000 distinct CDR3 sequences, around 9.5% of them seen just once. The sample here was PBMCs from the stem cell graft donor, taken from the stem cell graft. These receptors were collected from a human donor who donated a stem cell graft to a child with acute lymphoblastic leukemia.

This clonotype was seen many times. The V call is TRBV18, the J call TRBJ2-5, with D hard to call. The CDR3 loop spans 14 amino acids. Germline V lookup: CDR1 KGHSH, CDR2 LQKENI. Trimming left V 10 bases short and J 1 base short, with 16 bases between. CDR3 sequence: CATKVGQPQETQYF. The CDR3 nucleotides read TGTGCCACCAAAGTAGGGCAGCCCCAAGAGACCCAGTACTTC.

This clonotype was detected only a few times. V is TRBV4-3 and J is TRBJ1-3; 10 bases fit TRBD1. After removal of 2 bases from V and 1 base from J, the junction contained 14 bases not matched to a gene. Germline V lookup: CDR1 LGHNA, CDR2 YSLEER. The CDR3 totals 20 residues. The DNA of the CDR3 is TGCGCCAGCAGCCAATACCCATATCCAGGGACAGGGGAATCTGGAAACACCATATATTTT. Its translation: CASSQYPYPGTGESGNTIYF.

The table lists this clonotype with many counts. The chain employs TRBV20-1 and TRBJ2-2, with TRBD2 matching over 14 bases. V lost 2 bases and J lost 6; bases outside the gene matches: 8. CDR1 and CDR2 from the germline V gene are DFQATT and SNEGSKA (reference sequence). The CDR3 is 17 amino acids. The CDR3, as DNA: TGCAGTGCTAGATTCCGGACTAGCGGGGGGCGGGCCGGGGAGCTGTTTTTT. This translates into CSARFRTSGGRAGELFF.

The J gene is TRBJ2-4, the V gene TRBV6-5; D is undetermined. Germline assignment: CDR1 MNHEY and CDR2 SVGAGI. V lost 0 bases, J lost 6 bases, and 12 bases lay in between. This CDR3 has 15 residues. The CDR3: CASSYSPTLGNIQYF. CDR3 nucleotide sequence: TGTGCCAGCAGTTACTCTCCGACTCTCGGAAACATTCAGTACTTC.

The J gene is TRBJ2-3, the V gene TRBV27, with TRBD2 matching 7 bases. The CDR3 totals 16 residues. Looked up from germline, CDR1 is MNHEY and CDR2 is SMNVEV (reference sequence). The trim removed 3 bases at V and 0 bases at J, leaving 6 bases unmatched. This chain's CDR3 is CASSFLAEYSTDTQYF. The CDR3 DNA is TGTGCCAGCAGTTTTCTAGCGGAGTATAGCACAGATACGCAGTATTTT.

This clonotype came up a few times. The gene calls are TRBV6-1 and TRBJ1-5, with 7 positions matching TRBD1. The CDR3 consists of 16 residues. Germline CDR1 is MNHNS and CDR2 is SASEGT. The junction had 10 bases not matched to a gene; V was cut back by 3 bases and J by 5 bases. CDR3 coding DNA: TGTGCCAGCAGTGAGGACAGGAGTTTGTCGGATCAGCCCCAGCATTTT. It yields the protein CASSEDRSLSDQPQHF.

This clonotype was found a few times. The rearrangement joins TRBV5-1 to TRBJ2-2, with a tentative D call TRBD2 (7 bases). Germline V gene data show CDR1 as SGHRS and CDR2 as YFSETQ. The CDR3 consists of 16 residues. With 4 bases removed from V and 4 bases from J, the gap between germline ends came to 17 bases. The CDR3 spells CASSQTGGAGTGELFF. In DNA, the CDR3 is TGCGCCAGCAGCCAGACTGGGGGGGCTGGCACCGGGGAGCTGTTTTTT.

This clonotype turned up a few times. J is TRBJ2-5 and V is TRBV27; 8 nucleotides align to TRBD1. After removal of 3 bases from V and 0 bases from J, the junction contained 9 bases not matched to a gene. The CDR3 has 17 amino acids. CDR1 and CDR2 (germline): MNHEY, SMNVEV (reference sequence). The CDR3 DNA reads TGTGCCAGCAGTTTTGCGACAGGGGCTGCGTACCAAGAGACCCAGTACTTC. This sequence encodes CASSFATGAAYQETQYF.

This clonotype was picked up many times. This chain uses TRBV24-1 with TRBJ1-5; D not resolved. Looked up from germline, CDR1 is KGHDR and CDR2 is SFDVKD. Trimming pared 4 bases from V and 4 bases from J, leaving 13 bases between. The CDR3 sequence is 15 residues long. The DNA for the CDR3 is TGTGCCACCAGTGAAGGCTCGGAGGGAAATCAGCCCCAGCATTTT. It encodes CATSEGSEGNQPQHF.

This clonotype has a single count. The chain carries TRBV19 and TRBJ2-1, with 8 nucleotides matching TRBD1. Germline V gene sequence: CDR1 LNHDA, CDR2 SQIVND (reference sequence). This CDR3 is built from 17 residues. With V trimmed by 6 bases and J by 8 bases, 18 bases remained unmatched. The CDR3 DNA reads as TGTGCCAGTAGCGCCTGGGCAGGGGGCCAACCTAGGTATGAGCAGTTCTTC. This translates into CASSAWAGGQPRYEQFF.